Following are 24 T cell receptor beta chains from one sample sequenced in a study of blood T cell repertoires in COVID-19. The assay was immunoSEQ multiplex PCR, and TCRdb's table has in-frame clones only and misses some. This table holds about 59,000 clones, around 67% found once. The specimen was peripheral blood. These receptors all stem from a woman between 50 and 59 years old with active or convalescent COVID-19.

The chain combines TRBV19 with TRBJ1-4; the match to TRBD1 covers 7 bases. The CDR3 loop spans 13 amino acids. Trimming at V came to 8 bases and at J to 7 bases, leaving 7 bases not matched to a gene. Germline V gene lookup returns CDR1 LNHDA and CDR2 SQIVND (reference sequence). The chain's CDR3 is CASGFTGVEKLFF. CDR3 bases: TGTGCCAGTGGCTTCACAGGGGTTGAAAAACTGTTTTTT.

V is TRBV19 and J is TRBJ2-6; 12 positions agree with TRBD2. This CDR3 has 16 residues. Germline V gene data show CDR1 as LNHDA and CDR2 as SQIVND (reference sequence). Unmatched junction bases numbered 3, after V lost 7 bases and J lost 2 bases. CDR3 in DNA: TGTGCCAGTACTAGCGGGAGGGCCACTGGGGCCAACGTCCTGACTTTC. This translates into CASTSGRATGANVLTF.

This clone was counted only a few times. The chain links TRBV7-8 to TRBJ1-1; 7 nucleotides match TRBD1. The CDR3 extends over 15 amino acids. The V segment lost 5 bases and the J segment 7 bases; nucleotides outside the gene matches: 13. Germline CDR1 SGHVS, CDR2 FQNEAQ. The CDR3 region has the DNA TGTGCCAGCAGCCTACCGGGACAGACCCTCCGTGAAGCTTTCTTT. This encodes CASSLPGQTLREAFF.

This clone was counted once. The chain couples TRBV14 to TRBJ2-2, with a weak D call TRBD2 (6 bases). Germline V CDR1 and CDR2: SGHDN, FVKESK. CDR3 size: 16 residues. V lost 4 bases to trimming and J lost 8 bases, with 20 bases between them. The CDR3 coding sequence is TGTGCCAGCAGCCTAAGAGGGGAGGTCCGTGGAGGGGAGCTGTTTTTT. Translating it yields CASSLRGEVRGGELFF.

The chain links TRBV4-2 to TRBJ2-6; 7 nucleotides align to TRBD1. Per germline, CDR1 LGHNA and CDR2 YNFKEQ. The V and J ends lost 3 bases and 0 bases, in that order; junction bases with no gene match: 11. The CDR3 sequence is 19 residues long. The chain's CDR3 is CASSQEGGQYLSGANVLTF. The CDR3, as DNA: TGTGCCAGCAGCCAGGAAGGGGGACAGTACCTCTCTGGGGCCAACGTCCTGACTTTC.

DNA of the CDR3: TGTGCCAGCAGCCAAGAAGCGGGGAGCCAGCCCCAGCATTTT. Protein sequence: CASSQEAGSQPQHF. The gene calls are TRBV4-2 and TRBJ1-5; D remains ambiguous. The germline V gene encodes CDR1 LGHNA and CDR2 YNFKEQ. The V end was cut by 0 bases, the J end by 7 bases, with 10 bases between. This CDR3 spans 14 amino acids.

The rearrangement joins TRBV6-6 to TRBJ2-7; D possibly corresponds to TRBD2 (6 bases). Trimming shortened V by 3 bases and J by 3 bases, and 12 bases separated the two germline ends. In germline, CDR1 is MNHNY, CDR2 SVGAGI (reference sequence). The CDR3 has 14 amino acids. The CDR3 DNA sequence: TGTGCCAGCAGTTATAGCCGGGAGAACTACGAGCAGTACTTC. This gives the protein CASSYSRENYEQYF.

Only a few counts were recorded for this clone. The chain carries TRBV7-8 and TRBJ1-5; 9 bases map to TRBD1. V trimming: 1 base; J trimming: 7 bases; junction bases outside the gene matches: 8. This CDR3 is built from 16 residues. CDR1 is SGHVS, CDR2 FQNEAQ, per germline. This CDR3 is CASSLGRTGVRQPQHF. The CDR3 DNA reads as TGTGCCAGCAGCTTAGGGCGGACAGGGGTTCGGCAGCCCCAGCATTTT. Combining the CDR3 with reference TRBV7-8 and TRBJ1-5 gives the whole variable domain GAGVSQSPRYKVAKRGQDVALRCDPISGHVSLFWYQQALGQGPEFLTYFQNEAQLDKSGLPSDRFFAERPEGSVSTLKIQRTQQEDSAVYLCASSLGRTGVRQPQHFGDGTRLSIL.

The chain joins TRBV4-2 to TRBJ1-1; D is possibly TRBD1 (5 bases). Germline lookup yields CDR1 LGHNA and CDR2 YNFKEQ. Trimming removed 0 bases from V and 2 bases from J, with 16 bases in between. This CDR3 has 17 amino acids. CDR3 sequence: CASSQDLLGQLNTEAFF. The CDR3 DNA sequence: TGTGCCAGCAGCCAAGATCTTCTAGGACAACTAAACACTGAAGCTTTCTTT.

The CDR3 DNA reads as TGTGCCAGCAGCGACAGGGTTGGATATGGCTACACCTTC. It translates to CASSDRVGYGYTF. V usage is TRBV6-5 and J usage is TRBJ1-2; 7 positions match TRBD1. V was clipped by 6 bases and J by 5 bases; unmatched bases: 6. The CDR3 spans 13 residues. CDR1 and CDR2 (germline): MNHEY, SVGAGI.

This chain links TRBV13 with TRBJ2-3, with 7 positions matching TRBD1. V shed 5 bases, J shed 2 bases, and the junction held 7 bases outside the gene matches. CDR3 size: 15 residues. The germline V gene has CDR1 PRHDT and CDR2 FYEKMQ (reference sequence). The CDR3 DNA sequence: TGTGCCAGCAGCGAGGGACAGTCCCCCACAGATACGCAGTATTTT. It is translated as CASSEGQSPTDTQYF.

The J gene is TRBJ2-2, the V gene TRBV9, with 9 nucleotides matching TRBD1. The CDR3 is 15 amino acids. From germline, CDR1 is SGDLS and CDR2 YYNGEE. With V trimmed by 3 bases and J by 7 bases, 7 bases remained unmatched. The CDR3 coding sequence is TGTGCCAGCAGCGCACAGGGGGCTGGAATCGGGGAGCTGTTTTTT. Protein sequence: CASSAQGAGIGELFF. Drawing the rest from reference TRBV9 and TRBJ2-2, the complete variable domain is DSGVTQTPKHLITATGQRVTLRCSPRSGDLSVYWYQQSLDQGLQFLIQYYNGEERAKGNILERFSAQQFPDLHSELNLSSLELGDSALYFCASSAQGAGIGELFFGEGSRLTVL.

V and J are TRBV15 and TRBJ1-1; D remains ambiguous. V gave up 8 bases and J gave up 0 bases, with 10 bases separating them. There are 13 residues in the CDR3. The germline CDR1 and CDR2 sequences are LNHNV and YYDKDF (reference sequence). In DNA form, the CDR3 reads TGTGCCACCGCTGCACTCATGAACACTGAAGCTTTCTTT. This gives the protein CATAALMNTEAFF.

V is TRBV15 and J is TRBJ1-5; 8 bases map to TRBD1. The CDR3 runs to 17 residues. From germline, CDR1 is LNHNV and CDR2 YYDKDF (reference sequence). V was pared by 3 bases and J by 4 bases, with 11 bases of the junction left unmatched. DNA of the CDR3: TGTGCCACCAGCAGGGTCAGGGGGCAAGGGAGAAATCAGCCCCAGCATTTT. Protein: CATSRVRGQGRNQPQHF.

The chain couples TRBV7-8 to TRBJ1-1; 8 bases are a match to TRBD1. The junction had 6 bases not matched to a gene; V was cut back by 4 bases and J by 5 bases. The CDR3 sequence is 14 residues long. CDR1 and CDR2 from the germline V gene are SGHVS and FQNEAQ. The CDR3 DNA reads as TGTGCCAGCAGCTGGCAGGGGGCTGGTACTGAAGCTTTCTTT. Protein product: CASSWQGAGTEAFF.

The chain joins TRBV6-1 to TRBJ1-2; D call uncertain. Per the germline V gene, CDR1 is MNHNS and CDR2 is SASEGT. Trimming cost V 3 bases and J 0 bases, with 11 bases left between them. This CDR3 contains 15 residues. As DNA, the CDR3 is TGTGCCAGCAGTGAGAACACAGCCGCTAACTATGGCTACACCTTC. Translating gives CASSENTAANYGYTF.

This sequence joins TRBV2 and TRBJ2-1; 10 bases fit TRBD2. Per germline, CDR1 SNHLY and CDR2 FYNNEI. The CDR3 is made up of 16 amino acids. V lost 4 bases, J lost 4 bases, and 7 bases stayed unmatched. CDR3 in amino acids: CASSGLAGVPYNEQFF. The CDR3 nucleotides are TGTGCCAGCAGTGGGCTAGCGGGGGTTCCTTACAATGAGCAGTTCTTC. The whole variable domain, remainder taken from reference TRBV2 and TRBJ2-1, is EPEVTQTPSHQVTQMGQEVILRCVPISNHLYFYWYRQILGQKVEFLVSFYNNEISEKSEIFDDQFSVERPDGSNFTLKIRSTKLEDSAMYFCASSGLAGVPYNEQFFGPGTRLTVL.

The gene calls are TRBV19 and TRBJ2-3; possible D gene TRBD1, 6 bases. V was clipped by 6 bases and J by 5 bases, with 18 bases between them. The CDR3 loop spans 15 amino acids. Germline CDR1 is LNHDA and CDR2 is SQIVND (reference sequence). The DNA of the CDR3 is TGTGCCAGTAGCCGAGGGGGAGCCGGGATAGATACGCAGTATTTT. Protein: CASSRGGAGIDTQYF.

The chain combines TRBV30 with TRBJ2-7; TRBD1 agrees at 11 bases. V lost 5 bases to trimming and J lost 7 bases; unmatched junction nucleotides: 10. The CDR3 has 14 residues. CDR1 is GTSNPN and CDR2 is SVGIG in the germline V gene (reference sequence). The DNA for the CDR3 is TGTGCCTGGTCCCGGGACAGGGGGAAGAGGGAGCAGTACTTC. This sequence encodes CAWSRDRGKREQYF.

V gene TRBV14 combines with J gene TRBJ2-1, with D possibly TRBD2 on 5 matching bases. CDR3 length: 15 amino acids. Trimming removed 0 bases from V and 9 bases from J, with 15 bases in between. From germline, CDR1 is SGHDN and CDR2 FVKESK. DNA of the CDR3: TGTGCCAGCAGCCAAGATTCTAGCCCCACACGTGAGCAGTTCTTC. Translating it yields CASSQDSSPTREQFF.

The gene calls are TRBV5-6 and TRBJ1-2; D gene unclear. The CDR3 spans 13 residues. Trimming pared 0 bases from V and 4 bases from J, leaving 7 bases between. Germline V lookup: CDR1 SGHDT, CDR2 YYEEEE. The CDR3 DNA follows: TGTGCCAGCAGCTTGGTGCGGAGCTATGGCTACACCTTC. Translation gives CASSLVRSYGYTF.

This chain links TRBV6-6 with TRBJ2-7; D might be TRBD2 (6 bases). The germline V gene has CDR1 MNHNY and CDR2 SVGAGI (reference sequence). There are 13 residues in the CDR3. The V and J ends lost 5 bases and 3 bases respectively, with 11 bases between them. CDR3 region: CASSTGLFYEQYF. The DNA for the CDR3 is TGTGCCAGCAGTACGGGACTTTTCTACGAGCAGTACTTC.

DNA of the CDR3: TGTGCCAGCAGCTCGGGACAGCCAAGTCACTACGAGCAGTACTTC. Translation: CASSSGQPSHYEQYF. V usage is TRBV7-8 and J usage is TRBJ2-7; the match to TRBD1 covers 7 bases. The ends lost 4 bases at V and 3 bases at J; junction bases unmatched: 9. Germline V gene lookup returns CDR1 SGHVS and CDR2 FQNEAQ. The CDR3 length is 15 residues.

V usage is TRBV19 and J usage is TRBJ2-3; no firm D call. Germline lookup yields CDR1 LNHDA and CDR2 SQIVND (reference sequence). CDR3 length equals 15 residues. Deletions cut 7 bases from V and 0 bases from J, with 14 bases between. The CDR3 region is CASTFAGASTDTQYF. CDR3 sequence (DNA): TGTGCCAGTACCTTCGCCGGTGCTAGCACAGATACGCAGTATTTT.